A single sample gave rise to the 15 T cell receptor beta chains below, sequenced in a study of cytomegalovirus exposure and HLA in healthy donors. 13 Jbeta primers and 60 Vbeta primers were used for the PCR. Profiling relied on immunoSEQ multiplex PCR, and the TCRdb table lists in-frame clones only, not all of them. The data show fewer than 90,000 clones, roughly 77% seen once. Sequences were obtained from PBMCs. These receptors came from a middle-aged woman in good health and CMV-seropositive.

The V gene is TRBV29-1, the J gene TRBJ2-1; 8 bases line up with TRBD1. Trimming took 3 bases from V and 8 from J; bases not matched to a gene: 3. CDR1 is SQVTM and CDR2 is ANQGSEA in the germline V gene. The CDR3 is made up of 12 amino acids. The chain's CDR3 is CSVDDRGDEQFF. The CDR3 region has the DNA TGCAGCGTTGATGACAGGGGAGATGAGCAGTTCTTC.

The chain carries TRBV13 and TRBJ2-5; 7 bases fit TRBD2. J gave up 1 base and V 5 bases, and 4 bases lay outside the gene matches. CDR3 length: 14 residues. The germline V gene has CDR1 PRHDT and CDR2 FYEKMQ (reference sequence). The CDR3 loop reads CASSPSGGQETQYF. In nucleotides, the CDR3 is TGTGCCAGCAGCCCCTCGGGGGGCCAAGAGACCCAGTACTTC.

The rearrangement joins TRBV27 to TRBJ2-3; 7 bases fit TRBD2. V lost 8 bases to trimming and J lost 2 bases; unmatched junction nucleotides: 4. Germline V gives CDR1 MNHEY, CDR2 SMNVEV (reference sequence). CDR3 length equals 13 residues. In DNA, the CDR3 is TGTGCCAGCGTCGGGGGGATCACAGATACGCAGTATTTT. This gives the protein CASVGGITDTQYF.

V is TRBV15 and J is TRBJ1-3; D ambiguous. This CDR3 contains 15 residues. CDR1 and CDR2 from the germline V gene are LNHNV and YYDKDF (reference sequence). V shed 1 base and J shed 4 bases, with 11 bases lying between them. CDR3 in amino acids: CATSRGGNTGNTIYF. In DNA form, the CDR3 reads TGTGCCACCAGCAGAGGAGGGAACACGGGAAACACCATATATTTT.

V and J are TRBV11-2 and TRBJ2-2; D uncertain. The CDR3 spans 17 residues. Germline CDR1 reads SGHAT; CDR2 reads FQNNGV. V lost 1 base to trimming and J lost 6 bases, with 18 bases between them. The CDR3 DNA follows: TGTGCCAGCAGCTTAGGGAGCACCCTCCGCCCCGCCGGGGAGCTGTTTTTT. This codes for CASSLGSTLRPAGELFF.

DNA for the CDR3: TGTGCCAGCAGCGTAGACCTATCCAGCGGTGAGCAGTTCTTC. Amino acids: CASSVDLSSGEQFF. The genes are TRBV9 and TRBJ2-1, with D possibly being TRBD2 (5 bases). Germline lookup yields CDR1 SGDLS and CDR2 YYNGEE. V dropped 0 bases and J dropped 9 bases, with 13 bases sitting between them. This CDR3 contains 14 residues.

The rearrangement joins TRBV5-1 to TRBJ2-5; 9 positions match TRBD1. Germline CDR1 is SGHRS and CDR2 is YFSETQ. V was clipped by 5 bases and J by 5 bases; unmatched bases: 7. The CDR3 covers 14 residues. The CDR3 loop reads CASRTGGAGETQYF. The CDR3 DNA sequence: TGCGCCAGCAGAACAGGGGGCGCCGGGGAGACCCAGTACTTC.

The genes are TRBV18 and TRBJ1-2, with 12 bases identical to TRBD1. CDR1 is KGHSH, CDR2 LQKENI, per germline. The CDR3 is made up of 16 amino acids. V gave up 3 bases and J gave up 7 bases; unmatched junction bases: 9. The CDR3 sequence: CASSPGQGAVWSGYTF. In DNA, the CDR3 is TGTGCCAGCTCACCGGGACAGGGGGCAGTGTGGAGTGGCTACACCTTC.

The chain combines TRBV7-6 with TRBJ2-2; 7 positions match TRBD1. Trimming removed 5 bases from V and 5 bases from J; junction bases left unmatched: 2. Germline CDR1 is SGHVS and CDR2 is FNYEAQ. The CDR3 is 13 residues long. In DNA form, the CDR3 reads TGTGCCAGCAGCGGGGACAGAACCGGGGAGCTGTTTTTT. It specifies CASSGDRTGELFF.

The CDR3 DNA sequence: TGTGCCAGCAGCTTACCTAATCAGCCCCAGCATTTT. Translation: CASSLPNQPQHF. The gene calls are TRBV7-9 and TRBJ1-5; D unresolved. V lost 2 bases, J lost 4 bases, and 3 bases lay in between. The germline V gene encodes CDR1 SEHNR and CDR2 FQNEAQ (reference sequence). The CDR3 sequence is 12 residues long.

The CDR3 is CASSSSGELFF. In DNA form, the CDR3 reads TGCGCCAGCAGCTCGTCCGGGGAGCTGTTTTTT. The J gene is TRBJ2-2, the V gene TRBV5-1, with no clear D. The germline V gene has CDR1 SGHRS and CDR2 YFSETQ. The length of the CDR3 is 11 residues. Between the trimmed V and J ends, which lost 3 bases and 6 bases, there was a span of 3 bases.

This clone appeared a single time. The V call is TRBV30, the J call TRBJ1-2, with 9 bases fitting TRBD1. CDR1 GTSNPN and CDR2 SVGIG come from the germline V gene (reference sequence). The CDR3 spans 17 residues. The V and J ends lost 4 bases and 2 bases, in that order; junction bases with no gene match: 14. CDR3 bases: TGTGCCTGGACTTTCGGGGACAGGGAGTTATCCAACTATGGCTACACCTTC. Translated, it gives CAWTFGDRELSNYGYTF.

This chain uses TRBV19 with TRBJ1-1, with 7 bases matching TRBD1. CDR3 length: 14 residues. Germline CDR1 reads LNHDA; CDR2 reads SQIVND (reference sequence). Trimming at V came to 2 bases and at J to 7 bases, leaving 7 bases not matched to a gene. This CDR3 reads CASSIKQGLVEAFF. As DNA, the CDR3 is TGTGCCAGTAGTATAAAACAGGGGCTCGTTGAAGCTTTCTTT.

The V and J genes are TRBV11-3 and TRBJ1-1; no firm D call. CDR1 is SGHNT and CDR2 is YENEEA in the germline V gene. The CDR3 extends over 13 amino acids. Trimming took 1 base from V and 2 from J, leaving 5 bases between them. The CDR3, as DNA: TGTGCCAGCAGCTTAGGGACTAACACTGAAGCTTTCTTT. Translated: CASSLGTNTEAFF.

This sequence joins TRBV9 and TRBJ2-2, with D possibly being TRBD2 (5 bases). The CDR3 runs to 16 residues. V was clipped by 0 bases and J by 4 bases, with 13 bases between them. Germline V gene sequence: CDR1 SGDLS, CDR2 YYNGEE. The CDR3 DNA follows: TGTGCCAGCAGCGTAGTTCCCGGGATTGGCACCGGGGAGCTGTTTTTT. Its translation is CASSVVPGIGTGELFF.